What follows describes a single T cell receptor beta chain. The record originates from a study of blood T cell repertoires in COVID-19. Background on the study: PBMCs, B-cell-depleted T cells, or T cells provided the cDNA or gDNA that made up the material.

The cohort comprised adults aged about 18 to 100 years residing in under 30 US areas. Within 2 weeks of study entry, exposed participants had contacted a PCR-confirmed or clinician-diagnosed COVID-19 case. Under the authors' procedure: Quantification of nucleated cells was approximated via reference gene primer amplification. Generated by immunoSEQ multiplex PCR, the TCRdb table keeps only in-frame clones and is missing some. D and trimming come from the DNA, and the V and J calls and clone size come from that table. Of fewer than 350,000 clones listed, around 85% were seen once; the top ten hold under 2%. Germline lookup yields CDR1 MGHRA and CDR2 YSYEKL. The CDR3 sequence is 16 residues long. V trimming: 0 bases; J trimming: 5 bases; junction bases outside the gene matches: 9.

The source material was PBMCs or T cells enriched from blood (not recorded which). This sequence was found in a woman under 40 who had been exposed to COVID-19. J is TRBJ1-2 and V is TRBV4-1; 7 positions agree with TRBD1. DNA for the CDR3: TGCGCCAGCAGCCAAGATGGGGGACAGATGGCTTATGGCTACACCTTC. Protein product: CASSQDGGQMAYGYTF.